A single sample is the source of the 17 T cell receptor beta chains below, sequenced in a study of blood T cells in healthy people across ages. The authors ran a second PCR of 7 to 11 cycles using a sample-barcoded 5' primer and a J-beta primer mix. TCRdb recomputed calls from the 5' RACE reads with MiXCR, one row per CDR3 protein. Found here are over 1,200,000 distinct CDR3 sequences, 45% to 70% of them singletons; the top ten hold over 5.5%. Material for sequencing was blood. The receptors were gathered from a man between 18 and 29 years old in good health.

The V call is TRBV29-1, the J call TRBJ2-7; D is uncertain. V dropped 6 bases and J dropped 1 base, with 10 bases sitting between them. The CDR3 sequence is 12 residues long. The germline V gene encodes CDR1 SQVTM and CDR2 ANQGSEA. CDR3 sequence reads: CSVYDNSYEQYF. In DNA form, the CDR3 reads TGCAGCGTGTACGACAATTCCTACGAGCAGTACTTC.

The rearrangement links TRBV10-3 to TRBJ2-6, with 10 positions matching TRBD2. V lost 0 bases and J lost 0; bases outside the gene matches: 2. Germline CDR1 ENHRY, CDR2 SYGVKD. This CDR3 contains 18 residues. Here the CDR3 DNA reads TGTGCCATCAGTGAGTCTGAGCGGGAGGGCTCTGGGGCCAACGTCCTGACTTTC. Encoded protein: CAISESEREGSGANVLTF.

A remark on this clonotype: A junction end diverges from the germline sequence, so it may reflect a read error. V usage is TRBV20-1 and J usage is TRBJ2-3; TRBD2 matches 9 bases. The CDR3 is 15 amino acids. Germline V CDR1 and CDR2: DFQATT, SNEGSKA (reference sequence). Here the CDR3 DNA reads TGCAGTGCTAGAGCGACTAGCGGCACTCGGGATACGCGGTATTTT. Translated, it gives CSARATSGTRDTRYF.

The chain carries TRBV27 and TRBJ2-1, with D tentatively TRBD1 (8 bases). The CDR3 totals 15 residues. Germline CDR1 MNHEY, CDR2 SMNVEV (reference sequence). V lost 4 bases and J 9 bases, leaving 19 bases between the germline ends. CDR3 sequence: CASSSRTGRVSEQFF. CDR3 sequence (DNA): TGTGCCAGCAGTTCGCGGACAGGGAGGGTGAGTGAGCAGTTCTTC.

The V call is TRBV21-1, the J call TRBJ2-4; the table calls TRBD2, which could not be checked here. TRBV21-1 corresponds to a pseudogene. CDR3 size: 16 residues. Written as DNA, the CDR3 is TGTGCCAGCAGCAAAGGGCAACGAGAGCGGCGAGACATTCAGTACTTC. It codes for CASSKGQRERRDIQYF.

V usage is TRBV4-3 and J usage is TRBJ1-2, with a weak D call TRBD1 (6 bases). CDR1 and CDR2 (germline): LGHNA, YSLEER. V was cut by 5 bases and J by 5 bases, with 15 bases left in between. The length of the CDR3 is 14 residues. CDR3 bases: TGCGCCAGCAGCGAACGTCAAGGGGGTTATGGCTACACCTTC. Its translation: CASSERQGGYGYTF.

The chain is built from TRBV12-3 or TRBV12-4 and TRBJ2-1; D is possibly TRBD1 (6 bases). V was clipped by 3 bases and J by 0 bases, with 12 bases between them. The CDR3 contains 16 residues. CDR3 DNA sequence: TGTGCCAGCAGTTTTTTACAGGGCTACTCCTACAATGAGCAGTTCTTC. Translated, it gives CASSFLQGYSYNEQFF.

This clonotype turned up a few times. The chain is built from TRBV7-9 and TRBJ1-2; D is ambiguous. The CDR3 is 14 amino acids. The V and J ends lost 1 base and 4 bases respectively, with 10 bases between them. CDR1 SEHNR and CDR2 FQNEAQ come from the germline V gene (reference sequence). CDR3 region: CASSLGADAYGYTF. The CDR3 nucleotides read TGTGCCAGCAGCTTAGGGGCAGACGCCTATGGCTACACCTTC.

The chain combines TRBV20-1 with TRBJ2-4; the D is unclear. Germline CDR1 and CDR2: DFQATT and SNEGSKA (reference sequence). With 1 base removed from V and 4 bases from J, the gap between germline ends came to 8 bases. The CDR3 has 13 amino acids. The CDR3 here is CSARGDGKNIQYF. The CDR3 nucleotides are TGCAGTGCTAGAGGGGATGGAAAAAACATTCAGTACTTC.

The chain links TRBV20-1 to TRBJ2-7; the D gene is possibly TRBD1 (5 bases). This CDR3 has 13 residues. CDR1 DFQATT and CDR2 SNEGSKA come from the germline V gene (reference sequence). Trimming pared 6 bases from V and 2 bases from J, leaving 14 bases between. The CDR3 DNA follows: TGCAGTGCCCGTAGGGGCACCGCCTACGAGCAGTACTTC. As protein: CSARRGTAYEQYF.

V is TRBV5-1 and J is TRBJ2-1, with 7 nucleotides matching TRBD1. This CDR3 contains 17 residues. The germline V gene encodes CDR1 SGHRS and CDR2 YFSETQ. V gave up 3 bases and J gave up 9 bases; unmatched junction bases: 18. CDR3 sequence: CASSSTLTGLDGGEQFF. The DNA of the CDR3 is TGCGCCAGCAGCTCCACCCTGACAGGGCTTGACGGCGGTGAGCAGTTCTTC.

Here the CDR3 DNA reads TGTGCCAGCAGCCAAGACCAGCGGGGGGGCCGGTGGACAGATACGCAGTATTTT. Protein: CASSQDQRGGRWTDTQYF. The V and J genes are TRBV3-1 and TRBJ2-3; 10 bases are shared with TRBD2. V lost 0 bases, J lost 3 bases, and 9 bases stayed unmatched. Germline assignment: CDR1 LGHDT and CDR2 YNNKEL (reference sequence). The length of the CDR3 is 18 residues.

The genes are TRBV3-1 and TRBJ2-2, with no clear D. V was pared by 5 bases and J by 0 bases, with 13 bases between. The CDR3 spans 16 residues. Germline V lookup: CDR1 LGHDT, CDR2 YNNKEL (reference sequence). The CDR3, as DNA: TGTGCCAGCAGCGAGGTAACCTCCTCGAACACCGGGGAGCTGTTTTTT. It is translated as CASSEVTSSNTGELFF.

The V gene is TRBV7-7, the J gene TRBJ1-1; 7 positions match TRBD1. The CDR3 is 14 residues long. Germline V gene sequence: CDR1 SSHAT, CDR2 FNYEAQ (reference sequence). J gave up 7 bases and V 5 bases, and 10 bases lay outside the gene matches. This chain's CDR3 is CASSPSRDSGEAFF. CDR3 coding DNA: TGTGCCAGCAGCCCAAGCCGGGACAGCGGTGAAGCTTTCTTT.

CDR3 sequence reads: CASSPLTTSSTF. The CDR3, as DNA: TGTGCCAGCTCACCACTAACCACCAGTAGCACCTTC. This chain joins TRBV18 and TRBJ1-2; no clear D gene. V was clipped by 1 base and J by 13 bases, with 13 bases between them. This CDR3 contains 12 residues. Germline CDR1 KGHSH, CDR2 LQKENI. The variable domain in full, with the rest retrieved from reference TRBV18 and TRBJ1-2, is NAGVMQNPRHLVRRRGQEARLRCSPMKGHSHVYWYRQLPEEGLKFMVYLQKENIIDESGMPKERFSAEFPKEGPSILRIQQVVRGDSAAYFCASSPLTTSSTFGSGTRLTVV.

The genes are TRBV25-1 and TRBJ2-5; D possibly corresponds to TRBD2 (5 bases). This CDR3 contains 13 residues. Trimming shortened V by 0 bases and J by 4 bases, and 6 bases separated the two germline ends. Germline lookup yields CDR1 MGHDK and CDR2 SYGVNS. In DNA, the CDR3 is TGTGCCAGCAGTGAATACGGACTAGAGACCCAGTACTTC. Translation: CASSEYGLETQYF.

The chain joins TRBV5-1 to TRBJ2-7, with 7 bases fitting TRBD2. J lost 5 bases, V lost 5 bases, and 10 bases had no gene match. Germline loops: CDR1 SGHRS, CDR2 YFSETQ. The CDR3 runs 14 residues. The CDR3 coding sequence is TGCGCCAGCAGACCAATAGGGCGGGAGAACGAGCAGTACTTC. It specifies CASRPIGRENEQYF. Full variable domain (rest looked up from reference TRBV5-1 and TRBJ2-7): KAGVTQTPRYLIKTRGQQVTLSCSPISGHRSVSWYQQTPGQGLQFLFEYFSETQRNKGNFPGRFSGRQFSNSRSEMNVSTLELGDSALYLCASRPIGRENEQYFGPGTRLTVT.